This T cell receptor (beta chain) is drawn from a study of shared clonotypes between healthy human individuals. As for the study in general: Sampling drew on donors who were a couple of women and three men aged 18 to 49. Broader study findings: Among donors, clonotype sharing was expected to be affected by sequencing depth.

About this clone: Antigen unknown.

Assay execution proceeded at the deep level. Sequenced by immunoSEQ multiplex PCR; TCRdb stores in-frame clones only, minus some. Of about 2.4 million clones in the sample, over 85% were seen once. Germline V lookup: CDR1 MNHEY, CDR2 SVGAGI. The V and J ends lost 4 bases and 5 bases, in that order; junction bases with no gene match: 5. The CDR3 covers 15 residues. The V call is TRBV6-5, the J call TRBJ2-2; 9 nucleotides match TRBD2. The sequencing sample was made of naive CD4+ T cells sorted from blood. Regarding subset: CD45RA+ positively selected. This receptor was obtained from a man younger than 35 in good health. CDR3 bases: TGTGCCAGCAGTTCCGGGACTAGCTTTACCGGGGAGCTGTTTTTT. Translating gives CASSSGTSFTGELFF.